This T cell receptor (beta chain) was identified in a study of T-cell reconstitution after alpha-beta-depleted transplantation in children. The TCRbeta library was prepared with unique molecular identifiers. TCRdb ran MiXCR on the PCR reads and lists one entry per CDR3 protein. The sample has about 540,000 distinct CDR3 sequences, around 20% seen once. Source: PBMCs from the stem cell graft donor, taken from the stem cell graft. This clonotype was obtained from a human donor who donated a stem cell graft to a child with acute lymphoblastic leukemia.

CDR3 coding DNA: TGTGCCTGGAGTAAAGGACTAGCGGTCCGGGGTGTGCAGTTCTTC. Protein: CAWSKGLAVRGVQFF. This chain links TRBV30 with TRBJ2-1, with 10 positions matching TRBD2. Trimming cost V 2 bases and J 12 bases; bases outside gene matches: 13. The CDR3 covers 15 residues. CDR1 GTSNPN and CDR2 SVGIG come from the germline V gene (reference sequence).